This TCR beta chain appears in the sequencing data of a study of vaccination effects on CD4 cells after COVID-19. With regard to this clone: The target antigen is unknown.

Assay: immunoSEQ multiplex PCR; the TCRdb copy retains only in-frame clones and omits some. The table records about 19,000 clones, around four fifths of them present only once. Antigen-specific CD4+ T cell clonotypes were called by their expansion after viral peptide-pool culture in ViraFEST. Following a 10-day culture, CD4+ T cells were purified. This person's SARS-CoV-2 infection, confirmed by PCR, occurred between March and December 2020. The sequence was obtained from a human donor who had a prior SARS-CoV-2 infection. Sequenced here: CD4+ T cells from PBMCs cultured with SARS-CoV-2 spike peptides, sampled before COVID-19 vaccination.

This chain's CDR3 is CASSVASGGSSGANVLTF. CDR3 nucleotide sequence: TGTGCCAGCAGCGTAGCCAGCGGGGGTAGCTCTGGGGCCAACGTCCTGACTTTC. The chain links TRBV9 to TRBJ2-6; 8 bases map to TRBD2. Germline CDR1 SGDLS, CDR2 YYNGEE. The trim removed 0 bases at V and 0 bases at J, leaving 5 bases unmatched. This CDR3 has 18 residues.